This paragraph covers one T cell receptor beta chain sequence. Its matching antigen is unknown. Produced via immunoSEQ multiplex PCR; TCRdb's table is partial and in-frame only. The sample lists 90,000 to 150,000 clones, 88% occurring once. CDR3 length equals 14 residues. Germline V gene lookup returns CDR1 SGHRS and CDR2 YFSETQ. Trimming pared 6 bases from V and 0 bases from J, leaving 12 bases between. The sample is drawn from a study of T cell responses to AZD1222 COVID-19 vaccine. For the study at large: Pooled together were second doses at about 4 or about 12 weeks.

Study-level points and caveats: After two AZD1222 doses, spike-specific TCR breadth and depth rose versus day 0. Without day 14 samples, only post-peak T cell repertoires were studied. Clonal diversity was possibly underestimated, and white British individuals and females predominated among donors.

This receptor was taken from an adult in good health. V usage is TRBV5-1 and J usage is TRBJ1-1; TRBD1 is a possible D gene (5 bases). Sequenced material: peripheral blood, taken on day 0 of AZD1222 vaccination. The CDR3 coding sequence is TGCGCCAGCACTGAGGACAACTTGAACACTGAAGCTTTCTTT. Protein product: CASTEDNLNTEAFF.